The 28 T cell receptor beta chains in this list originate from one sample, sequenced in a study of spatial heterogeneity in lung cancer. TCRdb re-called the 5' RACE reads through MiXCR, storing one row per CDR3 protein. The table has around 110,000 distinct CDR3 sequences, less than 15% seen once. Time point here: blood at routine non-recurrence follow-up after resection. The sequenced material consisted of unsorted whole RNA from tumor, nontumor lung or frozen PBMC. The sequencing used PBMCs, collected at follow-up. These receptors came from a male donor with early-stage non-small cell lung cancer.

The table lists this clonotype with many counts. The chain is built from TRBV27 and TRBJ1-5; tentatively, D is TRBD1 (6 bases). Per the germline V gene, CDR1 is MNHEY and CDR2 is SMNVEV (reference sequence). The CDR3 contains 16 residues. V dropped 5 bases and J dropped 2 bases, with 16 bases sitting between them. CDR3 in amino acids: CASSQTGTKGNQPQHF. CDR3 nucleotide sequence: TGTGCCAGCAGTCAGACCGGGACAAAAGGCAATCAGCCCCAGCATTTT.

The chain combines TRBV6-6 with TRBJ2-5; D is ambiguous. V lost 8 bases and J lost 5, with 9 bases in between. The CDR3 has 11 amino acids. Germline CDR1 reads MNHNY; CDR2 reads SVGAGI (reference sequence). CDR3 coding DNA: TGTGCCAGCCGGACGAGCGAGACCCAGTACTTC. It is translated as CASRTSETQYF.

The CDR3 sequence: CASSLSNQGDNTDTQYF. In DNA form, the CDR3 reads TGTGCCAGCAGCTTGTCTAACCAGGGGGATAACACAGATACGCAGTATTTT. V usage is TRBV5-6 and J usage is TRBJ2-3; 7 nucleotides match TRBD1. V lost 1 base to trimming and J lost 2 bases; unmatched junction nucleotides: 10. Germline assignment: CDR1 SGHDT and CDR2 YYEEEE. The CDR3 totals 17 residues.

The CDR3 reads CASSPGQEAFF. The CDR3 region has the DNA TGTGCCAGCAGCCCGGGACAAGAAGCTTTCTTT. The rearrangement links TRBV6-6 to TRBJ1-1, with a possible D match to TRBD1 (6 bases). V was cut by 6 bases and J by 8 bases, with 10 bases left in between. CDR1 and CDR2 (germline): MNHNY, SVGAGI (reference sequence). The CDR3 runs to 11 residues.

This clonotype has a count of ten or more. The V gene is TRBV28, the J gene TRBJ2-7; TRBD1 might be the D (6 bases). V was shortened by 7 bases and J by 3 bases, with 10 bases between the two germline ends. Germline CDR1 and CDR2: MDHEN and SYDVKM. The CDR3 contains 12 residues. This CDR3 reads CASNRAGYEQYF. The CDR3 nucleotides are TGTGCCAGCAACAGGGCCGGCTACGAGCAGTACTTC.

The chain uses TRBV10-1 and TRBJ1-6; the D gene is possibly TRBD1 (5 bases). Germline CDR1 reads WNHNN; CDR2 reads SYGVQD (reference sequence). The CDR3 covers 13 residues. Between the trimmed V and J ends, which lost 4 bases and 4 bases, there was a span of 5 bases. The CDR3 loop is CASSGQYNSPLHF. The CDR3 DNA is TGCGCCAGCAGTGGACAGTATAATTCACCCCTCCACTTT.

The chain couples TRBV7-2 to TRBJ2-5; TRBD2 agrees at 11 bases. V lost 4 bases to trimming and J lost 2 bases; unmatched junction nucleotides: 12. CDR3 length: 18 amino acids. CDR1 and CDR2 (germline): SGHTA, FQGNSA. The CDR3 sequence is CASSSNLAGGQKQETQYF. The CDR3 DNA is TGTGCCAGCAGCTCTAACCTAGCGGGGGGACAAAAACAAGAGACCCAGTACTTC.

This sequence joins TRBV7-2 and TRBJ2-3; D is unclear. In germline, CDR1 is SGHTA, CDR2 FQGNSA. The ends were cut back, 5 bases at V and 6 bases at J, with 15 bases in the middle. The CDR3 runs to 14 residues. The chain's CDR3 is CASSLGLIQDTQYF. CDR3 bases: TGTGCCAGCAGCCTCGGGCTTATCCAGGATACGCAGTATTTT.

J is TRBJ2-7 and V is TRBV6-5; a possible D gene is TRBD2 (6 bases). Trimming shortened V by 10 bases and J by 0 bases, and 22 bases separated the two germline ends. Germline CDR1 reads MNHEY; CDR2 reads SVGAGI. CDR3 length: 16 residues. The CDR3 here is CAITTRLGRSSYEQYF. The CDR3, as DNA: TGTGCCATCACGACCAGGCTGGGGAGGAGCTCCTACGAGCAGTACTTC.

Concerning this clonotype: A much larger clone sits a single nucleotide away, making a read error possible. The chain links TRBV7-9 to TRBJ2-1; D gene uncertain. The CDR3 is 15 amino acids. V gave up 3 bases and J gave up 1 base, with 10 bases separating them. Germline values: CDR1 SEHNR, CDR2 FQNEAQ (reference sequence). The CDR3 sequence is CASSLEWSSYNEQFF. CDR3 sequence (DNA): TGTGCCAGCAGCTTGGAGTGGTCTTCCTACAATGAGCAGTTCTTC.

The chain employs TRBV4-2 and TRBJ2-4; D is uncertain. Germline lookup yields CDR1 LGHNA and CDR2 YNFKEQ. The length of the CDR3 is 15 residues. The V end lost 5 bases, the J end lost 1 base, and 12 bases lay between the germline ends. The CDR3 bases are TGTGCCAGCAGCTCCCTCACCATGGCCAAAAACATTCAGTACTTC. Protein sequence: CASSSLTMAKNIQYF.

This clonotype was seen repeatedly, ten times or more. V is TRBV7-9 and J is TRBJ2-7; the D is unclear. CDR1 and CDR2 (germline): SEHNR, FQNEAQ (reference sequence). The CDR3 is 13 amino acids. Deletions cut 3 bases from V and 2 bases from J, with 8 bases between. The CDR3 here is CASSLTLTYEQYF. CDR3 coding DNA: TGTGCCAGCAGCTTGACTCTCACCTACGAGCAGTACTTC.

The chain joins TRBV12-3 or TRBV12-4 to TRBJ1-6, with D possibly TRBD1 on 6 matching bases. The CDR3 extends over 14 amino acids. V gave up 5 bases and J gave up 5 bases, with 10 bases separating them. For the CDR3, the DNA is TGTGCCAGCAGTGGGACAAACAATAATTCACCCCTCCACTTT. It codes for CASSGTNNNSPLHF.

In its sample, this clonotype was seen many times. The gene calls are TRBV3-1 and TRBJ2-5; D remains ambiguous. Trimming took off 2 bases at V and 0 bases at J, with 1 base between the two ends. The CDR3 runs 12 residues. Per the germline V gene, CDR1 is LGHDT and CDR2 is YNNKEL (reference sequence). The CDR3 region is CASSQYQETQYF. The CDR3 DNA reads TGTGCCAGCAGCCAATACCAAGAGACCCAGTACTTC.

This clonotype appeared many times. At one boundary the junction diverges from the germline segment, which might be a read error. This chain uses TRBV12-3 or TRBV12-4 with TRBJ2-7; no definite D call. The CDR3 has 11 amino acids. The CDR3 DNA sequence: TGTGCCAGCAGTTCCGGCTACGAGCAGCACTTC. This gives the protein CASSSGYEQHF.

In this sample, this clonotype turned up many times. This chain joins TRBV29-1 and TRBJ2-3, with TRBD1 matching over 8 bases. Looked up from germline, CDR1 is SQVTM and CDR2 is ANQGSEA. The length of the CDR3 is 14 residues. V shed 7 bases, J shed 1 base, and the junction held 7 bases outside the gene matches. The CDR3 reads CSAVGQGRTDTQYF. The CDR3 nucleotides read TGCAGCGCCGTAGGACAGGGCCGCACAGATACGCAGTATTTT.

V is TRBV5-1 and J is TRBJ2-5; 11 bases map to TRBD1. There are 16 residues in the CDR3. The trim removed 0 bases at V and 5 bases at J, leaving 6 bases unmatched. The V gene's germline CDR1 is SGHRS and CDR2 YFSETQ. Written as DNA, the CDR3 is TGCGCCAGCAGCTTGGATGGGACAGGGGGATTTGAGACCCAGTACTTC. It codes for CASSLDGTGGFETQYF.

The sample holds many counts of this clonotype. V is TRBV27 and J is TRBJ1-1; D remains unclear. The CDR3 covers 14 residues. Per the germline V gene, CDR1 is MNHEY and CDR2 is SMNVEV (reference sequence). V was clipped by 0 bases and J by 0 bases, with 5 bases between them. CDR3 region: CASSLSILNTEAFF. Written as DNA, the CDR3 is TGTGCCAGCAGTTTATCCATTCTGAACACTGAAGCTTTCTTT.

The J gene is TRBJ2-2, the V gene TRBV7-2, with D perhaps TRBD2 (7 bases). V was clipped by 2 bases and J by 2 bases, with 12 bases between them. CDR1 is SGHTA and CDR2 is FQGNSA in the germline V gene. The CDR3 totals 16 residues. CDR3 nucleotides: TGTGCCAGCAGCTTAACGGGGGGCCTAAACACCGGGGAGCTGTTTTTT. Its translation is CASSLTGGLNTGELFF. The whole variable domain, filled in from reference TRBV7-2 and TRBJ2-2, reads GAGVSQSPSNKVTEKGKDVELRCDPISGHTALYWYRQSLGQGLEFLIYFQGNSAPDKSGLPSDRFSAERTGGSVSTLTIQRTQQEDSAVYLCASSLTGGLNTGELFFGEGSRLTVL.

This clonotype was observed a few times. The chain carries TRBV12-3 or TRBV12-4 and TRBJ1-5, with 8 nucleotides matching TRBD1. J gave up 4 bases and V 4 bases, and 6 bases lay outside the gene matches. This CDR3 is 15 amino acids long. CDR3 protein: CASSSSRGQNQPQHF. CDR3 sequence (DNA): TGTGCCAGCAGTTCCTCCAGGGGGCAGAATCAGCCCCAGCATTTT.

This clonotype was seen more than once but under ten times. V is TRBV18 and J is TRBJ1-6, with no clear D. V shed 1 base and J shed 10 bases, with 8 bases lying between them. This CDR3 has 13 residues. Germline loops: CDR1 KGHSH, CDR2 LQKENI. As DNA, the CDR3 is TGTGCCAGCTCACCACAGGGTAGCTCACCCCTCCACTTT. This gives the protein CASSPQGSSPLHF. Drawing the rest from reference TRBV18 and TRBJ1-6, the complete variable domain is NAGVMQNPRHLVRRRGQEARLRCSPMKGHSHVYWYRQLPEEGLKFMVYLQKENIIDESGMPKERFSAEFPKEGPSILRIQQVVRGDSAAYFCASSPQGSSPLHFGNGTRLTVT.

The sample holds many counts of this clonotype. The chain links TRBV7-2 to TRBJ1-5; D call uncertain. Trimming took off 4 bases at V and 0 bases at J, with 7 bases between the two ends. Germline V gene lookup returns CDR1 SGHTA and CDR2 FQGNSA. The CDR3 totals 14 residues. The CDR3 DNA follows: TGTGCCAGCAGCTCCGACAATAGCAATCAGCCCCAGCATTTT. It codes for CASSSDNSNQPQHF.

This clonotype was found many times. V and J are TRBV28 and TRBJ2-7, with TRBD1 matching 8 bases. With 3 bases clipped from V and 3 bases from J, the junction kept 1 base outside the gene matches. Germline CDR1 MDHEN, CDR2 SYDVKM. There are 13 residues in the CDR3. CDR3 sequence: CASSLDRVYEQYF. The CDR3 DNA reads TGTGCCAGCAGTTTGGACAGGGTCTACGAGCAGTACTTC.

This clonotype was counted ten times or more. The chain has TRBV18 and TRBJ1-6, with D hard to call. Trimming cost V 2 bases and J 0 bases, with 5 bases left between them. Germline CDR1 reads KGHSH; CDR2 reads LQKENI. The CDR3 is 15 amino acids. The chain's CDR3 is CASSPYFSYNSPLHF. As DNA, the CDR3 is TGTGCCAGCTCACCATACTTCTCCTATAATTCACCCCTCCACTTT.

This chain uses TRBV6-6 with TRBJ1-5; D is unresolved. Germline CDR1 and CDR2: MNHNY and SVGAGI (reference sequence). CDR3 size: 18 residues. V gave up 0 bases and J gave up 2 bases, with 17 bases separating them. As DNA, the CDR3 is TGTGCCAGCAGTTACTCGAGTAAAGGAGGGAAGGGCAATCAGCCCCAGCATTTT. This codes for CASSYSSKGGKGNQPQHF.

This clonotype was counted only a few times. The chain recombines TRBV20-1 with TRBJ2-5, with 7 positions matching TRBD1. The germline V gene encodes CDR1 DFQATT and CDR2 SNEGSKA (reference sequence). Trimming removed 7 bases from V and 4 bases from J; junction bases left unmatched: 9. CDR3 size: 13 residues. CDR3 in amino acids: CSESTGETETQYF. As DNA, the CDR3 is TGCAGTGAATCCACAGGGGAGACAGAGACCCAGTACTTC.

This clonotype has just one count. The chain joins TRBV4-1 to TRBJ2-3; 9 bases are shared with TRBD1. The CDR3 covers 17 residues. CDR1 and CDR2 (germline): MGHRA, YSYEKL. The junction had 9 bases not matched to a gene; V was cut back by 2 bases and J by 3 bases. CDR3 region: CASSQSGTGPRTDTQYF. For the CDR3, the DNA is TGCGCCAGCAGCCAATCCGGGACAGGGCCCCGGACAGATACGCAGTATTTT.

This chain uses TRBV5-1 with TRBJ1-5, with D possibly being TRBD1 (5 bases). CDR1 SGHRS and CDR2 YFSETQ come from the germline V gene. The CDR3 spans 15 residues. V gave up 1 base and J gave up 7 bases, with 15 bases separating them. Here the CDR3 reads CASSLNGRDNQPQHF. The CDR3 DNA follows: TGCGCCAGCAGCTTGAACGGCAGGGATAACCAGCCCCAGCATTTT.